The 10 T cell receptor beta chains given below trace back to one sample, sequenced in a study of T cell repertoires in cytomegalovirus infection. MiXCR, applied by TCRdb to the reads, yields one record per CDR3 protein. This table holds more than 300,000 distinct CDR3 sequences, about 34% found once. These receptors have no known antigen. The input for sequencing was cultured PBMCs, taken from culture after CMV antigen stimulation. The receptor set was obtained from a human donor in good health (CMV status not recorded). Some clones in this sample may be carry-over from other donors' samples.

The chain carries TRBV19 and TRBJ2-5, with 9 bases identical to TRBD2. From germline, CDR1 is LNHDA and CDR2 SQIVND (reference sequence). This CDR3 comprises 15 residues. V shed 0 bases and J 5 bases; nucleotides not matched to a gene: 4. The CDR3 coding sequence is TGTGCCAGTAGTATAGAGCGGGAGGGCCGCGAGACCCAGTACTTC. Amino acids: CASSIEREGRETQYF.

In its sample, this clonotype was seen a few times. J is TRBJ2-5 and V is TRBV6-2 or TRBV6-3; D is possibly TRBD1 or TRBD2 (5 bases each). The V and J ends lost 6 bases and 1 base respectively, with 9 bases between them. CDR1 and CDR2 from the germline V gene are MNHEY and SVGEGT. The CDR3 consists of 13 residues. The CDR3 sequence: CASRGTPQETQYF. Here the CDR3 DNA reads TGTGCCAGCAGAGGGACCCCCCAAGAGACCCAGTACTTC.

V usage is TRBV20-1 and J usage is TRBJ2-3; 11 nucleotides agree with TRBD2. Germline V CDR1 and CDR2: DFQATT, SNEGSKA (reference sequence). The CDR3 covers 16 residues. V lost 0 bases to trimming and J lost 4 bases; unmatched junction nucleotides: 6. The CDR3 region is CSARELSGRAPDTQYF. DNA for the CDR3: TGCAGTGCTAGAGAGCTTAGCGGGAGGGCCCCAGATACGCAGTATTTT.

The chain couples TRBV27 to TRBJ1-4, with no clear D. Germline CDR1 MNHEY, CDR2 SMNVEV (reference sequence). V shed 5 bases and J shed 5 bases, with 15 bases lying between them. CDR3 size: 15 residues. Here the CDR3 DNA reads TGTGCCAGCAGTCCCCTCGTGGGGTTGAATGAAAAACTGTTTTTT. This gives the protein CASSPLVGLNEKLFF.

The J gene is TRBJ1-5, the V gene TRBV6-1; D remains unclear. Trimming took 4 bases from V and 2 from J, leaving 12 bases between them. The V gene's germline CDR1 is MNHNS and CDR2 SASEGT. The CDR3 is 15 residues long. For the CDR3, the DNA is TGTGCCAGCAGTGGGACGGACGGACGCAATCAGCCCCAGCATTTT. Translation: CASSGTDGRNQPQHF.

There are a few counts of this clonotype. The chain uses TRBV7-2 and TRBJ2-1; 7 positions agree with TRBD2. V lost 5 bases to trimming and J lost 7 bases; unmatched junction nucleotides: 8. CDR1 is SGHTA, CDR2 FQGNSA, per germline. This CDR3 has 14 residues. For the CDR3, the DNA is TGTGCCAGCAGCCCGTGGGGGGGGGAAAATGAGCAGTTCTTC. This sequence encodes CASSPWGGENEQFF.

The CDR3 DNA is TGTGCCAGCAGCTCAAACGACGGGGCCTACAATGAGCAGTTCTTC. This translates into CASSSNDGAYNEQFF. This rearrangement joins TRBV7-9 to TRBJ2-1; perhaps TRBD2 as D (5 bases). This CDR3 comprises 15 residues. With 4 bases removed from V and 2 bases from J, the gap between germline ends came to 12 bases. CDR1 and CDR2 from the germline V gene are SEHNR and FQNEAQ (reference sequence).

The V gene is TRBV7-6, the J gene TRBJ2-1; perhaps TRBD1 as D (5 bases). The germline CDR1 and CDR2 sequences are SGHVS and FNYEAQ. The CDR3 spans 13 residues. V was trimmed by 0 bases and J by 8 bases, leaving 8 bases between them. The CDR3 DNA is TGTGCCAGCAGCTTAGCGGGGCGAGATGAGCAGTTCTTC. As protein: CASSLAGRDEQFF.

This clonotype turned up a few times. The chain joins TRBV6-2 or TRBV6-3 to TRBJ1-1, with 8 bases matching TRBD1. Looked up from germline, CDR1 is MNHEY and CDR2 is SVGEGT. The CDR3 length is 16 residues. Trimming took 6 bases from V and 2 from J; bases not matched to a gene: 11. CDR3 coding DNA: TGTGCCAGCAGACTACCGGGACAGGAGATCAACACTGAAGCTTTCTTT. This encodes CASRLPGQEINTEAFF.

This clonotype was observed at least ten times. In nucleotides, the CDR3 is TGTGCCAGTCTACCGGGACTAGGAATTAGCACAGATACGCAGTATTTT. It is translated as CASLPGLGISTDTQYF. J is TRBJ2-3 and V is TRBV7-2, with 8 bases that match TRBD2. In germline, CDR1 is SGHTA, CDR2 FQGNSA. CDR3 length equals 16 residues. V gave up 9 bases and J gave up 0 bases; unmatched junction bases: 11.